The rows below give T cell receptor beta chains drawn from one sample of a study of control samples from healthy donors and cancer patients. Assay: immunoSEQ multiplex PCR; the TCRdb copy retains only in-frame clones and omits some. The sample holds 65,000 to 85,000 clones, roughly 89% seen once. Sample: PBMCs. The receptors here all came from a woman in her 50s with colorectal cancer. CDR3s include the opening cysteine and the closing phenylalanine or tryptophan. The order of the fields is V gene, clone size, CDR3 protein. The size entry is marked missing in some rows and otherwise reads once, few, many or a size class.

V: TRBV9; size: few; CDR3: CASSVSTGGNNEKLFF
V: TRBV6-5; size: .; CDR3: CASSFGLGNQPQHF
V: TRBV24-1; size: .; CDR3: CATSDAAEGNQPQHF
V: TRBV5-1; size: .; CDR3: CASNRILDSHNEQFF
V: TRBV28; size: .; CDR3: CASGNRVPTEAFF
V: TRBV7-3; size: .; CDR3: CASSPVGTQGGEQFF
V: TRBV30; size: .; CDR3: CAWATGNQETQYF
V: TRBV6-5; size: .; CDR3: CAAGEGAGTDTQYF
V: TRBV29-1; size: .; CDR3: CSVEGDTDTQYF
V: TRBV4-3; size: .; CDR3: CASSQDQGSGNTIYF
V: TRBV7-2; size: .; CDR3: CASSLGPDRDGNTIYF
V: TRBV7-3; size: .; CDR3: CASSLNYVAKNIQYF
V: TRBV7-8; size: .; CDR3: CASSLARQASQPQHF
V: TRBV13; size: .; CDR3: CASSLGQDPYGYTF
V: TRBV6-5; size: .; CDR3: CASSYSTGGPTDTQYF
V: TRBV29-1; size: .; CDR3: CSVGQGKDQPQHF
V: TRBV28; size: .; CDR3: CASSRGRNNQPQHF
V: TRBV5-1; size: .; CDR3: CASSLQQENGYTF
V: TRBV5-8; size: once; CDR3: CASSLRTGGNQPQHF
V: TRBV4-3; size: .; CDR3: CASSQVDGGYTF
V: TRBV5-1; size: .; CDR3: CASSEQGLGNQPQHF
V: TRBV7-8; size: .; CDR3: CASSLLRGFNGYTF
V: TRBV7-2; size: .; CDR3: CASSTDRNTEAFF
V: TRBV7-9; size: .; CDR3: CASSSSGVTEAFF
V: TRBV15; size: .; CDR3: CATSRSLGQVFF
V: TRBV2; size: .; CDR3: CASGPSGSDADTQYF